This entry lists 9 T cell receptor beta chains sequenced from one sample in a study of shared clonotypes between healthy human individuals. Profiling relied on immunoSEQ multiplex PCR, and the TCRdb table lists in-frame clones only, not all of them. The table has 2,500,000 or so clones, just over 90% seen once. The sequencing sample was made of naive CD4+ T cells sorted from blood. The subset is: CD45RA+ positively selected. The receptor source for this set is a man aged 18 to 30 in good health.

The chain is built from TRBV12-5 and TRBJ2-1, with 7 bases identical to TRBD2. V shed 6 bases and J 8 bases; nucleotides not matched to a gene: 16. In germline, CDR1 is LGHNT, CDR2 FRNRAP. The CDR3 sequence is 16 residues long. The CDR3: CASGEIAVIGRDEQFF. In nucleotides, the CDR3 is TGTGCTAGTGGGGAGATAGCGGTGATTGGGAGGGATGAGCAGTTCTTC. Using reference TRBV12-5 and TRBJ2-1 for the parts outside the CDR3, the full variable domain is DARVTQTPRHKVTEMGQEVTMRCQPILGHNTVFWYRQTMMQGLELLAYFRNRAPLDDSGMPKDRFSAEMPDATLATLKIQPSEPRDSAVYFCASGEIAVIGRDEQFFGPGTRLTVL.

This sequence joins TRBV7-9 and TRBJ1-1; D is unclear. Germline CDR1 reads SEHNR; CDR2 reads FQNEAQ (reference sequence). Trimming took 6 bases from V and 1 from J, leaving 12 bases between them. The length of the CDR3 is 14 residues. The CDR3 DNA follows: TGTGCCAGCAGGCTAGGGTTCGGGAACACTGAAGCTTTCTTT. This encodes CASRLGFGNTEAFF.

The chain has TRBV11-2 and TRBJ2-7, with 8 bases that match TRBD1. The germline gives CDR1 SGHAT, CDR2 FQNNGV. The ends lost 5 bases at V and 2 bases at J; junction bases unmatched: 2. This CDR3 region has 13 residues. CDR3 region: CASSLDRAYEQYF. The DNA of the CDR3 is TGTGCCAGCAGCCTGGACAGGGCCTACGAGCAGTACTTC.

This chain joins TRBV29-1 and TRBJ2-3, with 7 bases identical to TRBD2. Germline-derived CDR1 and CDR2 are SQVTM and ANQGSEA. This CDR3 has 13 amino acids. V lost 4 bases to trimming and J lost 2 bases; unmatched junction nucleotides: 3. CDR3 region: CSVGTRHTDTQYF. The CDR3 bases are TGCAGCGTTGGGACTAGACACACAGATACGCAGTATTTT.

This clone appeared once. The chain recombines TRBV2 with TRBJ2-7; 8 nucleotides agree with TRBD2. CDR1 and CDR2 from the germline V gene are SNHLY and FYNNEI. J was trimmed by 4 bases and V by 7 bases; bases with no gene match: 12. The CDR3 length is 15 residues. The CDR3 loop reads CASTRGGTTLYEQYF. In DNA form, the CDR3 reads TGTGCCAGCACCCGGGGGGGGACTACTCTTTACGAGCAGTACTTC.

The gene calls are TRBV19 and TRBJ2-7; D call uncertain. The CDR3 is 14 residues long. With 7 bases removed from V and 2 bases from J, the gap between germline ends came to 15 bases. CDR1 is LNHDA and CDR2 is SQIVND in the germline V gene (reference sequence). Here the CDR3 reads CASTPTQKPYEQYF. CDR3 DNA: TGTGCCAGTACCCCGACCCAGAAACCCTACGAGCAGTACTTC.

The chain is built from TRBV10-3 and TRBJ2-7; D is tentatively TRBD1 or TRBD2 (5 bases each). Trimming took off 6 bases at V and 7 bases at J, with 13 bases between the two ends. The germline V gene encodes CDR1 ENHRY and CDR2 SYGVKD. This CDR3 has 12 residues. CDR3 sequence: CAIRQGRGEQYF. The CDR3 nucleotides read TGTGCCATCAGGCAGGGTCGAGGGGAGCAGTACTTC.

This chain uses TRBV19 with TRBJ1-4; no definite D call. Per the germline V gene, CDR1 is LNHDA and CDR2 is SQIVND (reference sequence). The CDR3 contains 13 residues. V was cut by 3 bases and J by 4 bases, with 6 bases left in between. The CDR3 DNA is TGTGCCAGTAGTATGGGGATTAATGAAAAACTGTTTTTT. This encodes CASSMGINEKLFF.

Here the CDR3 DNA reads TGTGCCAGCAGCGTAGCCCTCGGGGCTTCCTACGAGCAGTACTTC. Translated, it gives CASSVALGASYEQYF. V gene TRBV9 combines with J gene TRBJ2-7, with D perhaps given as TRBD1 or TRBD2 (5 bases each). Germline V gene data show CDR1 as SGDLS and CDR2 as YYNGEE. V shed 0 bases and J shed 1 base, with 11 bases lying between them. CDR3 length equals 15 residues.